This T cell receptor beta chain was recorded in a study of blood T cell repertoires in COVID-19. Germline loops: CDR1 SEHNR, CDR2 FQNEAQ (reference sequence). With 2 bases removed from V and 6 bases from J, the gap between germline ends came to 7 bases. This CDR3 spans 12 amino acids. The repertoire was sequenced with immunoSEQ multiplex PCR; TCRdb's copy has only in-frame clones and lacks some. The data hold 150,000 or so clones, with roughly 80% observed a single time. The sequenced sample was PBMCs or T cells enriched from blood (not recorded which). The clonotype was recovered from a woman aged 50 to 65 who had recovered from COVID-19. The genes are TRBV7-9 and TRBJ1-1, with D uncertain. The CDR3 is CASSLREPEAFF. In DNA, the CDR3 is TGTGCCAGCAGCTTAAGGGAGCCTGAAGCTTTCTTT.